Below, 17 T cell receptor beta chains from the same sample are listed, as sequenced in a study of regulatory T cells in long-lasting Graves disease. The time point here: persistent/refractory GD, antithyroid drugs over 5 years with positive TRAb. There was RNA extracted from PBMCs, and the TCR library was made from it. For TCR beta, libraries came from iRepertoire HTBI primers and Arm-PCR of CDR3 regions. TCRdb redid the calling of the multiplex PCR reads with MiXCR, one entry per CDR3 protein. The data contain around 460,000 distinct CDR3 sequences, approximately 21% of them seen just once; the ten biggest clones take up about 7%. The sequenced sample was peripheral blood mononuclear cells (PBMCs), obtained when the disease was refractory, from a patient treated with antithyroid drugs. All receptors come from a female donor with Graves disease.

This clonotype was counted between two and nine times. The chain uses TRBV30 and TRBJ1-2, with 9 bases aligning to TRBD1. This CDR3 comprises 12 residues. Germline CDR1 and CDR2: GTSNPN and SVGIG (reference sequence). With V trimmed by 4 bases and J by 5 bases, 2 bases remained unmatched. The CDR3 protein is CAWNRGLYGYTF. DNA of the CDR3: TGTGCCTGGAACAGGGGGCTTTATGGCTACACCTTC.

This clonotype was detected many times. CDR3 in amino acids: CASSLFPGGNIQYF. The CDR3 DNA reads as TGTGCCAGCAGTTTATTCCCAGGGGGAAACATTCAGTACTTC. V gene TRBV28 combines with J gene TRBJ2-4; 7 nucleotides agree with TRBD1. CDR1 is MDHEN and CDR2 is SYDVKM in the germline V gene. Trimming took 1 base from V and 6 from J; bases not matched to a gene: 3. The CDR3 has 14 amino acids.

The sample holds a few counts of this clonotype. This may come from a read error, since a much larger clone is one base off. This sequence joins TRBV2 and TRBJ1-6, with a possible D match to TRBD1 (6 bases). CDR1 SNHLY and CDR2 FYNNEI come from the germline V gene. This CDR3 contains 15 residues. In nucleotides, the CDR3 is TGTGCCAGCAGCCGCGGGACACCGAATAATCCACCCCTCCACTTT. Its translation is CASSRGTPNNPPLHF.

A note on this clonotype: A much more abundant neighbour one base away suggests this may be a read error. The chain uses TRBV6-2 or TRBV6-3 and TRBJ1-1, with D perhaps TRBD1 (5 bases). This CDR3 contains 15 residues. V was clipped by 5 bases and J by 6 bases, with 19 bases between them. Germline V gene lookup returns CDR1 MNHEY and CDR2 SVGEGT. In nucleotides, the CDR3 is TGTGCCAGCAGTGAAGCCATGGGGGTTCCGGCTGAAGCTTTCTTT. Translation: CASSEAMGVPAEAFF.

The chain uses TRBV13 and TRBJ2-3; D might be TRBD1 or TRBD2, each matching 5 bases. CDR3 length equals 13 residues. Trimming took off 4 bases at V and 4 bases at J, with 9 bases between the two ends. CDR1 is PRHDT, CDR2 FYEKMQ, per germline (reference sequence). The DNA of the CDR3 is TGTGCCAGCAGCTCCTTGGGGGCAGATACGCAGTATTTT. As protein: CASSSLGADTQYF.

This clonotype was detected a few times. J is TRBJ1-3 and V is TRBV10-3; tentative D call: TRBD1 (6 bases). Germline V gene sequence: CDR1 ENHRY, CDR2 SYGVKD. CDR3 size: 12 residues. The ends were cut back, 4 bases at V and 10 bases at J, with 11 bases in the middle. DNA for the CDR3: TGTGCCATCAGTGGTGCAGGGGAAACCATATATTTT. Its protein product is CAISGAGETIYF.

This chain connects TRBV6-1 to TRBJ1-1, with unresolved D. Germline CDR1 is MNHNS and CDR2 is SASEGT. V lost 8 bases to trimming and J lost 2 bases, with 3 bases between them. The CDR3 loop spans 10 amino acids. CDR3 in DNA: TGTGCCAGCTTCAACACTGAAGCTTTCTTT. As protein: CASFNTEAFF.

The J gene is TRBJ1-5, the V gene TRBV4-1; TRBD1 might be the D (6 bases). Trimming took off 4 bases at V and 2 bases at J, with 18 bases between the two ends. This CDR3 spans 17 amino acids. The germline V gene has CDR1 MGHRA and CDR2 YSYEKL. CDR3 nucleotides: TGCGCCAGCAGCCGAATAGGGGGGGTAGATGGCAATCAGCCCCAGCATTTT. Translated, it gives CASSRIGGVDGNQPQHF.

The rearrangement uses TRBV4-3 and TRBJ2-2, with D perhaps matching TRBD2 (5 bases). The CDR3 spans 17 residues. V gave up 0 bases and J gave up 0 bases, with 11 bases separating them. Germline V CDR1 and CDR2: LGHNA, YSLEER. The CDR3 sequence is CASSQESRDTNTGELFF. CDR3 bases: TGCGCCAGCAGCCAAGAGAGTCGGGATACGAACACCGGGGAGCTGTTTTTT.

This clonotype was detected many times. The chain combines TRBV2 with TRBJ1-2; 7 bases agree with TRBD1. Germline CDR1 is SNHLY and CDR2 is FYNNEI. V was pared by 6 bases and J by 0 bases, with 7 bases of the junction left unmatched. The CDR3 runs 15 residues. The CDR3 region has the DNA TGTGCCAGCAGAACCGGGACAGCCGCTAACTATGGCTACACCTTC. This codes for CASRTGTAANYGYTF.

In DNA form, the CDR3 reads TGTGCCAGCAGCGCTCAGGGGACGAGCAATCAGCCCCAGCATTTT. Protein sequence: CASSAQGTSNQPQHF. This chain links TRBV5-4 with TRBJ1-5, with D possibly being TRBD1 (6 bases). The V gene lost 4 bases and the J gene lost 1 base, with 12 bases spanning the gap. Germline V gene data show CDR1 as SGHNT and CDR2 as YYREEE (reference sequence). The CDR3 is 15 residues long.

This clonotype occurred a few times. V usage is TRBV4-1 and J usage is TRBJ2-7; a possible D gene is TRBD2 (6 bases). V lost 0 bases to trimming and J lost 3 bases, with 18 bases between them. Germline loops: CDR1 MGHRA, CDR2 YSYEKL. This CDR3 comprises 17 residues. The CDR3 reads CASSQDFIRDLDYEQYF. The CDR3 DNA follows: TGCGCCAGCAGCCAAGATTTCATCCGGGACTTGGACTACGAGCAGTACTTC.

The table lists this clonotype with a few counts. The V call is TRBV3-1, the J call TRBJ1-2; D is ambiguous. Germline-derived CDR1 and CDR2 are LGHDT and YNNKEL (reference sequence). The CDR3 loop spans 15 amino acids. V dropped 0 bases and J dropped 4 bases, with 12 bases sitting between them. The CDR3, as DNA: TGTGCCAGCAGCCAAGAGGGCCCCCAGGTCTATGGCTACACCTTC. Translation gives CASSQEGPQVYGYTF.

The rearrangement links TRBV7-9 to TRBJ2-7; TRBD2 agrees at 7 bases. The length of the CDR3 is 13 residues. The germline CDR1 and CDR2 sequences are SEHNR and FQNEAQ (reference sequence). V dropped 3 bases and J dropped 2; count of bases not matched to a gene: 1. DNA of the CDR3: TGTGCCAGCAGCTTCCTAGCGGCCTACGAGCAGTACTTC. It translates to CASSFLAAYEQYF.

This clonotype has only a few counts. The rearrangement uses TRBV20-1 and TRBJ2-7; a weak D match, TRBD2 (5 bases). This CDR3 region has 12 residues. V was trimmed by 5 bases and J by 2 bases, leaving 10 bases between them. Per germline, CDR1 DFQATT and CDR2 SNEGSKA (reference sequence). CDR3 sequence: CSAGLSTYEQYF. The CDR3 bases are TGCAGTGCTGGACTCTCTACCTACGAGCAGTACTTC.

The CDR3 DNA reads as TGTGCCAGCAGTTCTGCAAGGGGCTCCTACGAGCAGTACTTC. Its translation is CASSSARGSYEQYF. The chain carries TRBV5-4 and TRBJ2-7; tentative D call: TRBD1 (5 bases). This CDR3 has 14 amino acids. Trimming shortened V by 5 bases and J by 0 bases, and 12 bases separated the two germline ends. CDR1 and CDR2 from the germline V gene are SGHNT and YYREEE (reference sequence).

This rearrangement joins TRBV5-8 to TRBJ2-2; 8 bases align to TRBD1. The V gene end was trimmed by 4 bases and the J gene end by 4 bases; junction bases not matched to a gene: 30. CDR3 length equals 23 residues. CDR1 SGHTS and CDR2 YDEGEE come from the germline V gene. For the CDR3, the DNA is TGTGCCAGCAGCCCTTGGGGCCTATCAAGCAGGGGGCTCGGCGGGACAGTCACCGGGGAGCTGTTTTTT. Protein: CASSPWGLSSRGLGGTVTGELFF.